The rows below give T cell receptor beta chains drawn from one sample of a study of cytomegalovirus exposure and HLA in healthy donors. TCRdb's copy holds only in-frame clones and misses some; the assay was immunoSEQ multiplex PCR. The sample holds over 120,000 clones, over 90% seen once. The sample comprised PBMCs. These receptors all come from a young man in good health and CMV-seropositive. CDR3s include the opening cysteine and the closing phenylalanine or tryptophan. Each record gives: V gene, D gene, J gene, clone size, CDR3 length, CDR3 DNA, CDR3 protein. The D gene is left open where the match is weak. Clone size is not always given. Where it is, it says once, few, many or a class for expanded clones.

TRBV27	NA	TRBJ1-2	once	16	TGTGCCAGCAGTTTATCGCCGGGACACTATATCTATGGCTACACCTTC	CASSLSPGHYIYGYTF
TRBV4-1	NA	TRBJ2-3	NA	17	TGCGCCAGCAGCCAAGATGTTGGGGGCTTAAGCACAGATACGCAGTATTTT	CASSQDVGGLSTDTQYF
TRBV5-1	NA	TRBJ2-3	NA	16	TGCGCCAGCAGCCCGTCTGGGACACCTTTCACAGATACGCAGTATTTT	CASSPSGTPFTDTQYF
TRBV5-1	NA	TRBJ2-7	NA	13	TGCGCCAGCAGCGACTACGGGGACTACGAGCAGTACTTC	CASSDYGDYEQYF
TRBV7-8	TRBD1	TRBJ2-7	NA	15	TGTGCCAGCAGCCCCGGGACAGGTTACGACTACGAGCAGTACTTC	CASSPGTGYDYEQYF
TRBV11-2	NA	TRBJ1-1	NA	13	TGTGCCAGCAGCTTGACAGCGAACACTGAAGCTTTCTTT	CASSLTANTEAFF
TRBV5-1	TRBD2	TRBJ2-7	NA	15	TGCGCCAGCAGCCAAATAGCGGGACCCTCCTACGAGCAGTACTTC	CASSQIAGPSYEQYF
TRBV27	TRBD2	TRBJ2-7	NA	14	TGTGCCAGCAGGCCGCTGGGCGGGAGCTACGAGCAGTACTTC	CASRPLGGSYEQYF
TRBV5-1	TRBD1	TRBJ2-5	NA	14	TGCGCCAGCAGCACCGGGACAGGGGAAGAGACCCAGTACTTC	CASSTGTGEETQYF
TRBV6-6	NA	TRBJ2-1	NA	14	TGTGCCAGCAGTGGCGCCGGGGGTTACAATGAGCAGTTCTTC	CASSGAGGYNEQFF
TRBV28	NA	TRBJ2-1	NA	15	TGTGCCAGCAGTTTTCCCGGGGGCTCCTACAATGAGCAGTTCTTC	CASSFPGGSYNEQFF
TRBV4-1	TRBD1	TRBJ1-2	NA	15	TGCGCCAGCAGCCAAGGCGTCAGGGGGCGAGGAGGCTACACCTTC	CASSQGVRGRGGYTF
TRBV9	NA	TRBJ2-7	NA	13	TGTGCCAGCAGCGCAGGACAGTCCTACGAGCAGTACTTC	CASSAGQSYEQYF
TRBV18	TRBD1	TRBJ2-5	NA	16	TGTGCCAGCTCACCAGTTGGGACAGGGGGCATAGAGACCCAGTACTTC	CASSPVGTGGIETQYF
TRBV6-4	NA	TRBJ1-5	NA	14	TGTGCCAGCAGACAGGGTATAAGCAATCAGCCCCAGCATTTT	CASRQGISNQPQHF
TRBV7-3	NA	TRBJ2-2	once	15	TGTGCCAGCAGCTTAGATCCCCAGGTCGCCGGGGAGCTGTTTTTT	CASSLDPQVAGELFF
TRBV2	NA	TRBJ2-1	NA	13	TGTGCCAGCAGCCAGGACAGAGCGGGAGAGCAGTTCTTC	CASSQDRAGEQFF
TRBV6-6	TRBD2	TRBJ2-3	NA	15	TGTGCCAGCAGCCCTAGCGGGAGTTCGACAGATACGCAGTATTTT	CASSPSGSSTDTQYF
TRBV19	TRBD1	TRBJ1-4	NA	16	TGTGCCAGTAGTAAACGGGACAGGGGAGATGGTGAAAAACTGTTTTTT	CASSKRDRGDGEKLFF
TRBV29-1	TRBD1	TRBJ2-1	NA	13	TGCAGCGTTGCGACAGGGGGCGTCAATGAGCAGTTCTTC	CSVATGGVNEQFF
TRBV11-2	TRBD2	TRBJ2-1	NA	15	TGTGCCAGCAGCCCCGGGGCGGGAGGGCGCAATGAGCAGTTCTTC	CASSPGAGGRNEQFF
TRBV27	TRBD2	TRBJ2-3	NA	18	TGTGCCAGCAGTCTCCGGACTAGCGGGAGCTCTAGCACAGATACGCAGTATTTT	CASSLRTSGSSSTDTQYF
TRBV15	TRBD1	TRBJ2-1	NA	14	TGTGCCACCAGCAGAGATGAGGGGGCGAATGAGCAGTTCTTC	CATSRDEGANEQFF
TRBV18	TRBD2	TRBJ2-1	NA	18	TGTGCCAGCTCACCTCCCCTCCCGGGACTAGCGTTGGAGGATGAGCAGTTCTTC	CASSPPLPGLALEDEQFF
TRBV5-1	NA	TRBJ2-7	NA	14	TGCGCCAGCAGCAAGGAGGGGGGGAGTTCTGAGCAGTACTTC	CASSKEGGSSEQYF
TRBV28	TRBD2	TRBJ2-7	NA	14	TGTGCCAGCAGATCAGGGAGGGCGGTATACGAGCAGTACTTC	CASRSGRAVYEQYF
TRBV5-6	TRBD2	TRBJ2-5	NA	15	TGTGCCAGCAGCTTGGCGACTAGCCGGAGGGAGACCCAGTACTTC	CASSLATSRRETQYF
TRBV11-2	TRBD2	TRBJ2-1	NA	14	TGTGCCAGCAGCTTATTAGCGGGAGTAGAAGAGCAGTTCTTC	CASSLLAGVEEQFF
TRBV18	NA	TRBJ1-2	NA	13	TGTGCCAGCTCACCAGACAAAACCTATGGCTACACCTTC	CASSPDKTYGYTF
TRBV27	TRBD2	TRBJ2-3	NA	16	TGTGCCAGCAGTTTCAGGCTAGCGGGAAAGTTGGATACGCAGTATTTT	CASSFRLAGKLDTQYF
TRBV5-8	NA	TRBJ2-1	NA	14	TGTGCCAGCAGCTTAGGACTTGCCAGTGATGAGCAGTTCTTC	CASSLGLASDEQFF
TRBV28	TRBD1	TRBJ2-7	NA	13	TGTGCCAGCAGTCTGGCACAGGGGAGCGAGCAGTACTTC	CASSLAQGSEQYF
TRBV7-9	TRBD1	TRBJ2-3	once	14	TGTGCCAGCAGCCAGACAGGGAGCACAGATACGCAGTATTTT	CASSQTGSTDTQYF
TRBV15	NA	TRBJ2-7	NA	13	TGTGCCACCAGCATCAGGAGGGAAAACGAGCAGTACTTC	CATSIRRENEQYF
TRBV6-6	TRBD1	TRBJ1-2	NA	16	TGTGCCAGCAGTTACTCTAGGACAGGGGCTAACTATGGCTACACCTTC	CASSYSRTGANYGYTF
TRBV5-1	TRBD1	TRBJ1-1	NA	14	TGCGCCAGCAGCCCGGGGTTGCAGGGGGCTGAAGCTTTCTTT	CASSPGLQGAEAFF
TRBV2	TRBD1	TRBJ2-4	NA	11	TGTGCCAGCGGGACAGAAAACATTCAGTACTTC	CASGTENIQYF